The source of this T cell receptor (beta chain) is a study of vaccination and CD4 T cells after COVID-19. Across the study: Comprising six males and four females, the convalescent participants counted two Hispanic individuals among them. Control cultures were given a CEFX pool, an HIV-1 Nef pool, or no peptide.

Sample treatment: approximately nine-day PBMC culture with coronavirus spike peptide pools or control peptides (ViraFEST assay). Gathering of the CD4+ T cells, from the unexposed donor, took place before the COVID-19 pandemic (2011-2018). There are 13 residues in the CDR3. Trimming removed 8 bases at V and 0 bases at J, with 10 bases between. CDR1 is MNHNS and CDR2 is SASEGT in the germline V gene. Sequencing of cultured CD4+ T cell DNA used the Oncomine TCR Beta short-read assay. TCRdb reanalysed the PCR reads using MiXCR and keeps one entry per CDR3 protein. The repertoire consists of about 4,300 distinct CDR3 sequences, with roughly 60% occurring once and the leading ten covering roughly 31%. The table lists this clonotype with a few counts. What it binds is unknown.

J is TRBJ1-2 and V is TRBV6-1; D call uncertain. Sequencing was done on a sample of CD4+ T cells from blood, cultured in vitro. The TCR comes from a human donor in good health. The CDR3 DNA sequence: TGTGCCAGCGGAATAGGGTCTAACTATGGCTACACCTTC. This sequence encodes CASGIGSNYGYTF.